Following are 12 T cell receptor beta chains from one sample sequenced in a study of T-cell reconstitution after alpha-beta-depleted transplantation in children. Unique molecular identifiers tagged the TCRbeta library. TCRdb re-analysed the PCR reads in MiXCR, keeping a single row per CDR3 protein. The table has about 300,000 distinct CDR3 sequences, around a tenth seen once. Sequencing used PBMCs, obtained before TCRalphabeta/CD19-depleted stem cell transplant. The receptor set was obtained from a boy under two years old with acute myeloid leukemia, due to receive a stem cell transplant.

This clonotype was detected ten times or more. The chain combines TRBV5-1 with TRBJ2-5, with TRBD2 matching 11 bases. After removal of 4 bases from V and 3 bases from J, the junction contained 11 bases not matched to a gene. This CDR3 comprises 17 residues. In germline, CDR1 is SGHRS, CDR2 YFSETQ. The CDR3 region is CASSPPGLAGGEETQYF. The DNA for the CDR3 is TGCGCCAGCAGCCCCCCAGGTCTAGCGGGAGGAGAAGAGACCCAGTACTTC.

This clonotype showed up many times. The V and J genes are TRBV11-2 and TRBJ2-3, with D possibly matching TRBD2 (6 bases). The CDR3 sequence is 14 residues long. With 3 bases removed from V and 4 bases from J, the gap between germline ends came to 11 bases. CDR1 is SGHAT and CDR2 is FQNNGV in the germline V gene. The CDR3 nucleotides read TGTGCCAGCAGCTTCCCCAGGAGGGCAGATACGCAGTATTTT. Protein product: CASSFPRRADTQYF.

This clonotype was seen ten or more times. The rearrangement joins TRBV12-3 or TRBV12-4 to TRBJ1-5; the D is unclear. The CDR3 runs 14 residues. Trimming shortened V by 6 bases and J by 3 bases, and 12 bases separated the two germline ends. The CDR3 loop reads CASSPWALNQPQHF. In DNA, the CDR3 is TGTGCCAGCAGCCCCTGGGCCCTCAATCAGCCCCAGCATTTT.

This clonotype was counted many times. V gene TRBV6-5 combines with J gene TRBJ2-3; D is undetermined. V lost 0 bases and J lost 8, with 9 bases in between. Germline lookup yields CDR1 MNHEY and CDR2 SVGAGI. The CDR3 is made up of 13 amino acids. The CDR3 DNA follows: TGTGCCAGCAGTTACTCTTTCGTCGGTACGCAGTATTTT. Its translation: CASSYSFVGTQYF.

This clonotype was seen at least ten times. J is TRBJ2-7 and V is TRBV20-1; 7 nucleotides line up with TRBD2. This CDR3 has 13 amino acids. After removal of 1 base from V and 3 bases from J, the junction contained 3 bases not matched to a gene. Germline CDR1 is DFQATT and CDR2 is SNEGSKA (reference sequence). The CDR3 nucleotides are TGCAGTGCTAGAGGGCTAGCGGACTACGAGCAGTACTTC. As protein: CSARGLADYEQYF.

This clonotype appeared a few times. The chain recombines TRBV18 with TRBJ2-1, with D tentatively TRBD1 (6 bases). The CDR3 has 13 residues. The germline V gene has CDR1 KGHSH and CDR2 LQKENI. The V and J ends lost 6 bases and 7 bases respectively, with 13 bases between them. This CDR3 reads CASSPSQGNEQFF. The CDR3 DNA reads TGTGCCAGCTCGCCCTCTCAGGGGAATGAGCAGTTCTTC.

In the case of this clonotype: No conserved phenylalanine or tryptophan is present at the end of the CDR3, so a read error is the likely explanation. This sequence joins TRBV7-2 and TRBJ2-7, with no clear D. The ends were cut back, 1 base at V and 3 bases at J, with 7 bases in the middle. This CDR3 is built from 13 residues. Germline V gene sequence: CDR1 SGHTA, CDR2 FQGNSA. The CDR3, as DNA: TGTGCCAGCAGCTTAGGGGCTAGCTACGAGCAGTACTCC. Its protein product is CASSLGASYEQYS.

The chain recombines TRBV25-1 with TRBJ2-7; possible D gene TRBD2, 5 bases. The germline V gene has CDR1 MGHDK and CDR2 SYGVNS. The V end lost 5 bases, the J end lost 1 base, and 6 bases lay between the germline ends. This CDR3 has 12 amino acids. CDR3 region: CASSRGSYEQYF. The CDR3 nucleotides are TGTGCCAGCAGTCGGGGTTCCTACGAGCAGTACTTC.

This clonotype was recorded at least ten times. The chain employs TRBV20-1 and TRBJ2-1; 9 bases fit TRBD2. This CDR3 is 16 amino acids long. Germline V CDR1 and CDR2: DFQATT, SNEGSKA (reference sequence). The V gene end was trimmed by 0 bases and the J gene end by 9 bases; junction bases not matched to a gene: 12. The DNA of the CDR3 is TGCAGTGCTAGAGATAATCGGCGGGAGGGCCTGGGTGAGCAGTTCTTC. Its translation is CSARDNRREGLGEQFF.

This clonotype was picked up a small number of times. The chain employs TRBV11-2 and TRBJ2-2; possible D gene TRBD2, 7 bases. This CDR3 region has 18 residues. Deletions cut 5 bases from V and 6 bases from J, with 25 bases between. Germline V gene lookup returns CDR1 SGHAT and CDR2 FQNNGV. CDR3 region: CASSRSQGGAILAGELFF. The CDR3 DNA reads TGTGCCAGCAGCCGTAGCCAAGGGGGGGCGATTTTAGCCGGGGAGCTGTTTTTT. The full variable domain, in which reference TRBV11-2 and TRBJ2-2 provide the parts outside the CDR3, is EAGVAQSPRYKIIEKRQSVAFWCNPISGHATLYWYQQILGQGPKLLIQFQNNGVVDDSQLPKDRFSAERLKGVDSTLKIQPAKLEDSAVYLCASSRSQGGAILAGELFFGEGSRLTVL.

The chain is built from TRBV4-3 and TRBJ2-5; the D call may be TRBD1 or TRBD2 (6 bases each). Trimming shortened V by 4 bases and J by 1 base, and 16 bases separated the two germline ends. Germline CDR1 and CDR2: LGHNA and YSLEER. The CDR3 runs to 16 residues. The CDR3 reads CASSLGLQGFQETQYF. CDR3 DNA sequence: TGCGCCAGCAGCCTGGGACTCCAGGGGTTCCAAGAGACCCAGTACTTC.

This chain joins TRBV4-2 and TRBJ2-3; no clear D. This CDR3 is built from 15 residues. The V gene lost 1 base and the J gene lost 1 base, with 9 bases spanning the gap. The V gene's germline CDR1 is LGHNA and CDR2 YNFKEQ. This CDR3 is CASSQVESGTDTQYF. The CDR3, as DNA: TGTGCCAGCAGCCAAGTAGAGAGCGGCACAGATACGCAGTATTTT.